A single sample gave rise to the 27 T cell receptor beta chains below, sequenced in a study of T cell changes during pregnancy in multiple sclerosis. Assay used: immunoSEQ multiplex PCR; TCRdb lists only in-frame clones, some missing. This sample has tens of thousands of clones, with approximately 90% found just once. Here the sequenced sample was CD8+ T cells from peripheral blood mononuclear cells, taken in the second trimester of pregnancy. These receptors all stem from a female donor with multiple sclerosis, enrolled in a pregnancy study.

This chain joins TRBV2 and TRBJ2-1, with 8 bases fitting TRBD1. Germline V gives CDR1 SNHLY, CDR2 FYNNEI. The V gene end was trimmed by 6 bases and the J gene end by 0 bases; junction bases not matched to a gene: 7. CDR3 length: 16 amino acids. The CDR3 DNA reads TGTGCCAGCAGGGCGACAGGGGCCAGCTCCTACAATGAGCAGTTCTTC. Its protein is CASRATGASSYNEQFF. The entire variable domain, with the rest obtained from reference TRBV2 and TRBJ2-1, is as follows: EPEVTQTPSHQVTQMGQEVILRCVPISNHLYFYWYRQILGQKVEFLVSFYNNEISEKSEIFDDQFSVERPDGSNFTLKIRSTKLEDSAMYFCASRATGASSYNEQFFGPGTRLTVL.

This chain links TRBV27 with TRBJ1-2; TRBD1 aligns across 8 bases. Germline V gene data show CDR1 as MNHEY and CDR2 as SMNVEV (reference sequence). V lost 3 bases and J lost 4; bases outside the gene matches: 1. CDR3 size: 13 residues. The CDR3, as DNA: TGTGCCAGCAGTTTCCAGGGGGCCTATGGCTACACCTTC. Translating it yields CASSFQGAYGYTF.

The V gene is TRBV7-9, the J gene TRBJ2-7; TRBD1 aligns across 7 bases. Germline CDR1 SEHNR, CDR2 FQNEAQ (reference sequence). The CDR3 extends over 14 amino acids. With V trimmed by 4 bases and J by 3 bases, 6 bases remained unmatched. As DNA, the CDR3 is TGTGCCAGCAGCTCCCGGGACAGCGACTACGAGCAGTACTTC. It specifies CASSSRDSDYEQYF.

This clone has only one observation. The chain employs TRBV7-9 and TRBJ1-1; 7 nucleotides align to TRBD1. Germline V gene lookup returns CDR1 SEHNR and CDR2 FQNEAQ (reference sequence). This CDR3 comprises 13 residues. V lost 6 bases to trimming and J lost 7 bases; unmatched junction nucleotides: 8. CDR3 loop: CASSSRDSLEAFF. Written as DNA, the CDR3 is TGTGCCAGCAGTTCCCGGGACAGCCTTGAAGCTTTCTTT.

CDR3 sequence reads: CASTSGANLYEQYF. In DNA, the CDR3 is TGTGCCAGCACTTCGGGAGCGAACCTCTACGAGCAGTACTTC. V usage is TRBV6-5 and J usage is TRBJ2-7; D possibly corresponds to TRBD2 (6 bases). The CDR3 is 14 residues long. Trimming left V 7 bases short and J 3 bases short, with 16 bases between. CDR1 and CDR2 (germline): MNHEY, SVGAGI.

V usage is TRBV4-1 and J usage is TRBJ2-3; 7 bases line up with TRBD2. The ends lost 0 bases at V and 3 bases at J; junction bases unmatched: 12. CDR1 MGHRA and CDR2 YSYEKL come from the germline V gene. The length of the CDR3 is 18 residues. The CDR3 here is CASSQDTSPSGGTDTQYF. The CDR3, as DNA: TGCGCCAGCAGCCAAGATACTTCCCCTAGCGGAGGAACAGATACGCAGTATTTT.

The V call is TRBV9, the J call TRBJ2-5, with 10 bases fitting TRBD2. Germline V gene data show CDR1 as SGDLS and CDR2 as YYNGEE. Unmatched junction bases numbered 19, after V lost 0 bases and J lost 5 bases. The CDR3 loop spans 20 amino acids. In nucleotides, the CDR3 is TGTGCCAGCAGCGTAGGAGGAGAGACAGCGGGAGGGCCGAGGGGGGAGACCCAGTACTTC. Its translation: CASSVGGETAGGPRGETQYF.

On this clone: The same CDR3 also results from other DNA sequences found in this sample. CDR3 residues: CASSLGEETQYF. The DNA of the CDR3 is TGTGCCAGCAGCTTGGGAGAAGAGACCCAGTACTTC. V and J are TRBV7-9 and TRBJ2-5; TRBD2 might be the D (5 bases). From germline, CDR1 is SEHNR and CDR2 FQNEAQ (reference sequence). V was pared by 3 bases and J by 3 bases, with 5 bases between. The CDR3 is made up of 12 amino acids.

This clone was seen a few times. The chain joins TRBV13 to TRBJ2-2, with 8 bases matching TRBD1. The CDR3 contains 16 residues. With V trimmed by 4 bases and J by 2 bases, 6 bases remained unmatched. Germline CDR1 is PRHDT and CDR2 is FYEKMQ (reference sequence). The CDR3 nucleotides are TGTGCCAGCAGCTACGGACAGGGAAGAAACACCGGGGAGCTGTTTTTT. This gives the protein CASSYGQGRNTGELFF. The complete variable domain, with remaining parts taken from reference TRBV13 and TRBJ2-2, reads AAGVIQSPRHLIKEKRETATLKCYPIPRHDTVYWYQQGPGQDPQFLISFYEKMQSDKGSIPDRFSAQQFSDYHSELNMSSLELGDSALYFCASSYGQGRNTGELFFGEGSRLTVL.

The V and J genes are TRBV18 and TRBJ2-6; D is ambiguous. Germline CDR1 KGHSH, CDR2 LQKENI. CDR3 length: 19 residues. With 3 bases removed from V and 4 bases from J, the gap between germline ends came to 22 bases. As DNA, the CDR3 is TGTGCCAGCTCACCGTTTGACACCCTTGGTTCGGCAGGGGCCAACGTCCTGACTTTC. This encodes CASSPFDTLGSAGANVLTF.

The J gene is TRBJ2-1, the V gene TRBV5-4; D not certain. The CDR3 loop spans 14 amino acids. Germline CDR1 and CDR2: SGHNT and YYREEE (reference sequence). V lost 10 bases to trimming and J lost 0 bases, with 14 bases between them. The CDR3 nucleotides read TGTGCCTCCCGAGCTGATATCTCCTACAATGAGCAGTTCTTC. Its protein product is CASRADISYNEQFF.

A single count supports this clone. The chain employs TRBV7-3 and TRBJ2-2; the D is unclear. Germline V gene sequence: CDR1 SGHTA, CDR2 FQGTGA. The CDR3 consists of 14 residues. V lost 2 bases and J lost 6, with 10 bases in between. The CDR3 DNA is TGTGCCAGCAGCTTATTTCCGGGTCCCGGGGAGCTGTTTTTT. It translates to CASSLFPGPGELFF.

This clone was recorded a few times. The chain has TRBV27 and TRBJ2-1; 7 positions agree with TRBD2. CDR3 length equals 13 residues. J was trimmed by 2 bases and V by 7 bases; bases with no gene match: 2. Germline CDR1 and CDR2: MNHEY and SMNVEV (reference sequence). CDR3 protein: CASTGTTYNEQFF. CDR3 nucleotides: TGTGCCAGCACCGGGACTACCTACAATGAGCAGTTCTTC.

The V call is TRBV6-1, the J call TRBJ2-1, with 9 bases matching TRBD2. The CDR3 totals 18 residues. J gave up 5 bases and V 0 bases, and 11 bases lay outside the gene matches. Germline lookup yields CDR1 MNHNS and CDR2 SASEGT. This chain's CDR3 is CASSEAAGGWKIHNEQFF. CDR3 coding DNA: TGTGCCAGCAGTGAAGCAGCGGGAGGTTGGAAAATCCACAATGAGCAGTTCTTC.

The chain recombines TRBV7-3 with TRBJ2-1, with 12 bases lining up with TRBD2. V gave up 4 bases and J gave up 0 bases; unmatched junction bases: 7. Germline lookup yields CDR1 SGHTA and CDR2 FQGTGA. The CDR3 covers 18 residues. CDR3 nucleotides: TGTGCCAGCAGCTCGACTAGCGGGGGATTAAGCTCCTACAATGAGCAGTTCTTC. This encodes CASSSTSGGLSSYNEQFF.

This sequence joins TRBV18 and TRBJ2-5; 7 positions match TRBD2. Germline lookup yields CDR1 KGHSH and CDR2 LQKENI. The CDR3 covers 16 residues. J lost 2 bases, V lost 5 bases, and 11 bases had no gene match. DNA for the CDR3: TGTGCCAGCTCATCCGACCGAACTAGCGTACAAGAGACCCAGTACTTC. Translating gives CASSSDRTSVQETQYF.

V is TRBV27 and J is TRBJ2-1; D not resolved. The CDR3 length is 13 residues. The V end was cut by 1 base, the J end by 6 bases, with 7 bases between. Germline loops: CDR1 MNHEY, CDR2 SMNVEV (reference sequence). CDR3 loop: CASSLFAVNEQFF. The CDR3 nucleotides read TGTGCCAGCAGTTTATTTGCAGTCAATGAGCAGTTCTTC.

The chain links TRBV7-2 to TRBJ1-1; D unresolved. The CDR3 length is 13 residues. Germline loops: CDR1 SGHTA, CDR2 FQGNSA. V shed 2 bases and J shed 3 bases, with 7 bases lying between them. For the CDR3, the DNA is TGTGCCAGCAGCTTATGGGCAGACACTGAAGCTTTCTTT. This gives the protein CASSLWADTEAFF.

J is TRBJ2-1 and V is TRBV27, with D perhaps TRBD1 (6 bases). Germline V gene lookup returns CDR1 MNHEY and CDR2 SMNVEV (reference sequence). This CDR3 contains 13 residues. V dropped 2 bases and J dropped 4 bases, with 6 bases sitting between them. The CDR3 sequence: CASSLDRYNEQFF. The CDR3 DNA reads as TGTGCCAGCAGTTTAGACAGGTACAATGAGCAGTTCTTC.

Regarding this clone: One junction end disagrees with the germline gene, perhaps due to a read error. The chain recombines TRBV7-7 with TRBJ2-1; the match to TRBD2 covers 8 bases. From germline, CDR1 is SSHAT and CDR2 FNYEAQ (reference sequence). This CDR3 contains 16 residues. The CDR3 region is CASSLALSGNYNEQFF. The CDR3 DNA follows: TGTGCTAGCAGCTTAGCGCTTAGCGGGAACTACAATGAGCAGTTCTTC.

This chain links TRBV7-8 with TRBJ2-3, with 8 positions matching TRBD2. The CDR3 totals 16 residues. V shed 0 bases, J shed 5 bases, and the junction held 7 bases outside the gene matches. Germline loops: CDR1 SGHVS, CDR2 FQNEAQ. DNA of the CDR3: TGTGCCAGCAGCTTAGCTCCGGGAGGGAGGGGAGATACGCAGTATTTT. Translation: CASSLAPGGRGDTQYF.

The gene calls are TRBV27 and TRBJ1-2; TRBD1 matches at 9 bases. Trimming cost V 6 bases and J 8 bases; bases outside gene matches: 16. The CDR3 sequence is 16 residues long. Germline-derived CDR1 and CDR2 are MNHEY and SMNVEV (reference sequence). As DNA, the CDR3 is TGTGCCAGCAGGAAGTTTATAGACAGGGGGTCAGAGGGCTACACCTTC. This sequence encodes CASRKFIDRGSEGYTF.

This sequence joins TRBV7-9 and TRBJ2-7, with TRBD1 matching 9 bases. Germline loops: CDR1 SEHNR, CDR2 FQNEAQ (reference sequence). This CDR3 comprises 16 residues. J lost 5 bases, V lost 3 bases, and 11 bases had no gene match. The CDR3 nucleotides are TGTGCCAGCAGCTTTTCTTCCGGGACAGGGACCAACGAGCAGTACTTC. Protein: CASSFSSGTGTNEQYF.

This CDR3 is CASSAYEQYF. CDR3 DNA sequence: TGTGCCAGCAGCGCCTACGAGCAGTACTTC. V gene TRBV27 combines with J gene TRBJ2-7, with D hard to call. Germline CDR1 and CDR2: MNHEY and SMNVEV (reference sequence). V was shortened by 6 bases and J by 2 bases, with 2 bases between the two germline ends. The CDR3 spans 10 residues.

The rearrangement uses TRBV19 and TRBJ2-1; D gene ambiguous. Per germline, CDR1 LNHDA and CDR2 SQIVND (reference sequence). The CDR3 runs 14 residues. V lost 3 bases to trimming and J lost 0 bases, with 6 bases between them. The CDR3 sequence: CASSISSSYNEQFF. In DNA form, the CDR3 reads TGTGCCAGTAGTATTAGCAGCTCCTACAATGAGCAGTTCTTC.

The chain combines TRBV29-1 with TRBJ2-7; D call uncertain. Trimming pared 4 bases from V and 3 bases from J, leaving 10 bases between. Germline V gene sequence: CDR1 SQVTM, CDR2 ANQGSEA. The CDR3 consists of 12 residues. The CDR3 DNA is TGCAGCGTTGTCCTAGAGAACTACGAGCAGTACTTC. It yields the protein CSVVLENYEQYF.

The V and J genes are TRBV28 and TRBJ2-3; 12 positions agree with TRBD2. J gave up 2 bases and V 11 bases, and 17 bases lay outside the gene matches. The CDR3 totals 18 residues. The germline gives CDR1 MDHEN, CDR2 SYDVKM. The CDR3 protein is CAATGLAGTASSTDTQYF. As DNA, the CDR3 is TGTGCCGCAACCGGACTAGCGGGAACCGCAAGCTCCACAGATACGCAGTATTTT.